The 17 T cell receptor beta chains listed next were all sequenced from one sample in a study of T cells in Graves' hyperthyroidism and ophthalmopathy. RNA transcripts yielded amplified TCR beta CDR3 regions. The study used the HTBI primer set for a first-round RT-PCR of the TCR CDR3. MiXCR, run by TCRdb on the multiplex PCR reads, gives a single entry per CDR3 protein. The sample records around 760,000 distinct CDR3 sequences, over 35% being singletons. The sequenced sample was blood. These receptors originate from a woman aged 40 to 49 with Graves' hyperthyroidism.

This clonotype was recorded a few times. CDR3 sequence (DNA): TGTGCCACCAGTGACGATAATACAGATACGCAGTATTTT. Amino acids: CATSDDNTDTQYF. V usage is TRBV24-1 and J usage is TRBJ2-3; D remains ambiguous. CDR3 length: 13 residues. V lost 4 bases and J lost 3, with 7 bases in between. Germline values: CDR1 KGHDR, CDR2 SFDVKD.

The sample holds a few counts of this clonotype. CDR3 loop: CASSRDNPGELFF. As DNA, the CDR3 is TGTGCCAGCAGCAGGGACAACCCCGGGGAGCTGTTTTTT. This chain links TRBV11-3 with TRBJ2-2; tentatively, D is TRBD1 (6 bases). In germline, CDR1 is SGHNT, CDR2 YENEEA. CDR3 size: 13 residues. Trimming took 5 bases from V and 6 from J, leaving 10 bases between them.

A remark on this clonotype: One junction end does not reproduce the germline sequence, and a read error may be involved. V is TRBV5-1 and J is TRBJ2-7; D remains ambiguous. CDR3 length: 11 residues. The germline gives CDR1 SGHRS, CDR2 YFSETQ. CDR3 sequence reads: CASSSQYEQCF. In DNA form, the CDR3 reads TGCGCCAGCAGCTCACAGTACGAGCAGTGCTTC.

This clonotype was detected many times. The rearrangement joins TRBV2 to TRBJ2-7; D is perhaps TRBD2 (6 bases). Between the trimmed V and J ends, which lost 7 bases and 4 bases, there was a span of 17 bases. The CDR3 spans 14 residues. The germline V gene has CDR1 SNHLY and CDR2 FYNNEI. CDR3 sequence reads: CASITGGILYEQYF. The CDR3 region has the DNA TGTGCCAGCATAACCGGAGGGATTCTTTACGAGCAGTACTTC.

The rearrangement joins TRBV9 to TRBJ2-7, with 7 positions matching TRBD1. The J call may be mistaken, given a closer DNA end match to TRBJ2-1. Germline-derived CDR1 and CDR2 are SGDLS and YYNGEE. The CDR3 extends over 14 amino acids. Here the CDR3 DNA reads TGTGCCAGCAGCGTAGATTCAGGGGGCAATGAGCAGTTCTTC. The encoded protein is CASSVDSGGNEQFF.

V is TRBV7-2 and J is TRBJ2-2; 8 bases line up with TRBD2. The CDR3 length is 19 residues. Germline V lookup: CDR1 SGHTA, CDR2 FQGNSA. V was clipped by 5 bases and J by 5 bases; unmatched bases: 19. The DNA for the CDR3 is TGTGCCAGCAGCCAAGATCTTTTCGGGGGGACTAGGAGGACCGGGGAGCTGTTTTTT. It encodes CASSQDLFGGTRRTGELFF.

In its sample, this clonotype was seen a few times. The chain carries TRBV4-1 and TRBJ2-6; 8 nucleotides line up with TRBD1. The CDR3 runs to 15 residues. Germline CDR1 is MGHRA and CDR2 is YSYEKL. With V trimmed by 4 bases and J by 13 bases, 12 bases remained unmatched. CDR3 amino acids: CASSLANRGSEVLTF. The CDR3 bases are TGCGCCAGCAGCCTAGCTAACAGGGGGAGTGAAGTCCTGACTTTC.

V gene TRBV28 combines with J gene TRBJ1-1; D unresolved. This CDR3 region has 12 residues. CDR1 is MDHEN, CDR2 SYDVKM, per germline. Trimming took 5 bases from V and 6 from J, leaving 10 bases between them. DNA of the CDR3: TGTGCCAGCAGTCAAACGATCGCTGAAGCTTTCTTT. This translates into CASSQTIAEAFF. Combining the CDR3 with reference TRBV28 and TRBJ1-1 gives the whole variable domain DVKVTQSSRYLVKRTGEKVFLECVQDMDHENMFWYRQDPGLGLRLIYFSYDVKMKEKGDIPEGYSVSREKKERFSLILESASTNQTSMYLCASSQTIAEAFFGQGTRLTVV.

This clonotype was seen only once. The chain joins TRBV6-1 to TRBJ1-2; perhaps TRBD1 as D (6 bases). Trimming removed 6 bases at V and 6 bases at J, with 17 bases between. The CDR3 consists of 14 residues. CDR1 is MNHNS, CDR2 SASEGT, per germline. CDR3 in DNA: TGTGCCAGCAGGAACCTACAGGGTCGTAATGGCTACACCTTC. Residues: CASRNLQGRNGYTF.

This chain connects TRBV10-3 to TRBJ1-3; D unresolved. CDR1 is ENHRY, CDR2 SYGVKD, per germline. The V and J ends lost 4 bases and 0 bases respectively, with 10 bases between them. CDR3 length equals 15 residues. CDR3 bases: TGTGCCATCAGTGTTGTCGGGAGCTCTGGAAACACCATATATTTT. It specifies CAISVVGSSGNTIYF.

This clonotype was seen repeatedly, ten times or more. The chain uses TRBV7-8 and TRBJ1-6; 9 bases line up with TRBD1. This CDR3 comprises 15 residues. In germline, CDR1 is SGHVS, CDR2 FQNEAQ. The V segment lost 5 bases and the J segment 9 bases; nucleotides outside the gene matches: 8. The CDR3 nucleotides read TGTGCCAGCAGCAAATCGGGACAGGGACCTTCACCCCTCCACTTT. It is translated as CASSKSGQGPSPLHF.

This clonotype was picked up a small number of times. This sequence joins TRBV7-9 and TRBJ2-6; TRBD2 agrees at 9 bases. V trimming: 4 bases; J trimming: 2 bases; junction bases outside the gene matches: 15. Germline CDR1 SEHNR, CDR2 FQNEAQ (reference sequence). CDR3 length: 20 amino acids. The CDR3 reads CASSSCDWCGGVPGANVLTF. The DNA for the CDR3 is TGTGCCAGCAGCTCATGCGACTGGTGCGGGGGGGTCCCTGGGGCCAACGTCCTGACTTTC.

A word on this clonotype: A much larger clone differs from this one at a single base, so this may be a read error. This rearrangement joins TRBV10-3 to TRBJ2-6, with no clear D. The V and J ends lost 10 bases and 0 bases respectively, with 4 bases between them. CDR3 length: 12 residues. Germline CDR1 reads ENHRY; CDR2 reads SYGVKD. The DNA for the CDR3 is TGTGCCACCCACTCTGGGGCCAACGTCCTGACTTTC. Amino acid sequence: CATHSGANVLTF.

The J gene is TRBJ1-2, the V gene TRBV7-6; 10 nucleotides match TRBD1. V lost 1 base, J lost 13 bases, and 6 bases stayed unmatched. CDR3 size: 13 residues. Per the germline V gene, CDR1 is SGHVS and CDR2 is FNYEAQ. CDR3 region: CASSLGDRGVLTF. The CDR3 DNA is TGTGCCAGCAGCTTAGGGGACAGGGGTGTTCTCACCTTC. Full variable domain (missing parts from reference TRBV7-6 and TRBJ1-2): GAGVSQSPRYKVTKRGQDVALRCDPISGHVSLYWYRQALGQGPEFLTYFNYEAQQDKSGLPNDRFSAERPEGSISTLTIQRTEQRDSAMYRCASSLGDRGVLTFGSGTRLTVV.

This clonotype was found once. Germline and junction disagree at one end, which may indicate a read error. The chain uses TRBV10-3 and TRBJ1-2; the match to TRBD1 covers 8 bases. This CDR3 is 18 amino acids long. Germline V lookup: CDR1 ENHRY, CDR2 SYGVKD. CDR3 protein: CASSYQTHGTGDNYGYAF. DNA of the CDR3: TGTGCCAGCAGTTACCAAACACACGGGACAGGTGACAACTATGGCTACGCCTTC.

This clonotype came up a few times. V and J are TRBV27 and TRBJ2-7; D is perhaps TRBD1 (6 bases). The ends were cut back, 9 bases at V and 5 bases at J, with 20 bases in the middle. Germline loops: CDR1 MNHEY, CDR2 SMNVEV (reference sequence). This CDR3 spans 14 amino acids. CDR3 loop: CASTSGGLPNEQYF. In DNA form, the CDR3 reads TGTGCCAGTACAAGTGGGGGCCTGCCGAACGAGCAGTACTTC.

This clonotype came up many times. The chain joins TRBV19 to TRBJ1-5; D perhaps matches TRBD1 (5 bases). The CDR3 contains 15 residues. Trimming pared 4 bases from V and 6 bases from J, leaving 16 bases between. Germline V gene data show CDR1 as LNHDA and CDR2 as SQIVND (reference sequence). The CDR3 is CASSRGILGGQPQHF. CDR3 DNA: TGTGCCAGTAGTAGAGGGATCCTGGGGGGTCAGCCCCAGCATTTT.